These 16 T cell receptor beta chains were all obtained from the same sample, sequenced in a study of cytomegalovirus exposure and HLA in healthy donors. It was with 60 Vbeta and 13 Jbeta primers that the PCR ran. Data came from immunoSEQ multiplex PCR; TCRdb stores just in-frame clones and leaves some out. This table has tens of thousands of clones, under 80% appearing once. Sequencing was performed on PBMCs. The receptors come from a male donor in good health and CMV-seropositive.

V usage is TRBV7-6 and J usage is TRBJ2-3; maybe TRBD2 (6 bases). Per germline, CDR1 SGHVS and CDR2 FNYEAQ. With 5 bases removed from V and 3 bases from J, the gap between germline ends came to 24 bases. This CDR3 has 18 residues. CDR3: CASSETFPQAGLTDTQYF. DNA of the CDR3: TGTGCCAGCAGCGAGACATTCCCTCAGGCGGGACTGACAGATACGCAGTATTTT.

The CDR3 spells CASRLGTLDSEQFF. As DNA, the CDR3 is TGTGCCAGCAGACTCGGGACACTCGACAGTGAGCAGTTCTTC. The chain carries TRBV7-2 and TRBJ2-1, with TRBD1 as a possible D gene (6 bases). CDR3 length: 14 residues. Trimming removed 6 bases from V and 9 bases from J, with 18 bases in between. From germline, CDR1 is SGHTA and CDR2 FQGNSA.

The J gene is TRBJ1-1, the V gene TRBV5-1; D is undetermined. Trimming removed 1 base from V and 4 bases from J, with 8 bases in between. The germline gives CDR1 SGHRS, CDR2 YFSETQ. The CDR3 sequence is 13 residues long. CDR3 region: CASSLLPSTEAFF. The CDR3 bases are TGCGCCAGCAGCTTGCTCCCTAGCACTGAAGCTTTCTTT. The full variable domain, its missing parts supplied by reference TRBV5-1 and TRBJ1-1, is KAGVTQTPRYLIKTRGQQVTLSCSPISGHRSVSWYQQTPGQGLQFLFEYFSETQRNKGNFPGRFSGRQFSNSRSEMNVSTLELGDSALYLCASSLLPSTEAFFGQGTRLTVV.

The chain carries TRBV12-5 and TRBJ2-7, with TRBD2 as a possible D gene (6 bases). The CDR3 has 21 residues. The germline V gene has CDR1 LGHNT and CDR2 FRNRAP. Trimming removed 2 bases at V and 1 base at J, with 30 bases between. This chain's CDR3 is CASGLNTGYGTYGSLSYEQYF. The CDR3 nucleotides are TGTGCTAGTGGTTTGAACACCGGATACGGGACCTACGGGAGCCTTTCCTACGAGCAGTACTTC.

This chain joins TRBV5-1 and TRBJ1-3; D may be TRBD1 (6 bases). Germline assignment: CDR1 SGHRS and CDR2 YFSETQ. The CDR3 length is 15 residues. The germline V and J ends were trimmed by 6 bases and 0 bases, with 13 bases remaining between them. The CDR3 loop reads CASTRDKPSGNTIYF. In nucleotides, the CDR3 is TGCGCCAGCACCCGGGACAAACCCTCTGGAAACACCATATATTTT.

V usage is TRBV4-2 and J usage is TRBJ2-7; maybe TRBD1 (8 bases). In germline, CDR1 is LGHNA, CDR2 YNFKEQ. CDR3 length: 14 amino acids. Trimming took 4 bases from V and 5 from J, leaving 15 bases between them. The CDR3 region has the DNA TGTGCCAGCAGCCCACGGACAGGGAGGGACGAGCAGTACTTC. As protein: CASSPRTGRDEQYF.

V usage is TRBV30 and J usage is TRBJ1-5; D is uncertain. Trimming pared 2 bases from V and 0 bases from J, leaving 11 bases between. Per the germline V gene, CDR1 is GTSNPN and CDR2 is SVGIG (reference sequence). CDR3 size: 15 residues. CDR3 in DNA: TGTGCCTGGAGTCCTAACGGGAATAGCAATCAGCCCCAGCATTTT. This codes for CAWSPNGNSNQPQHF.

This chain links TRBV9 with TRBJ2-2; D possibly corresponds to TRBD2 (5 bases). CDR3 length equals 13 residues. Germline CDR1 reads SGDLS; CDR2 reads YYNGEE. Deletions cut 3 bases from V and 6 bases from J, with 9 bases between. CDR3 in DNA: TGTGCCAGCAGCGCCGGACTTTCCGGGGAGCTGTTTTTT. Translating it yields CASSAGLSGELFF.

Remarks on this clone: One junction end does not reproduce the germline sequence, and a read error may be involved. This chain uses TRBV7-9 with TRBJ1-3; TRBD1 might be the D (6 bases). This CDR3 comprises 19 residues. Germline lookup yields CDR1 SEHNR and CDR2 FQNEAQ (reference sequence). DNA of the CDR3: TGTTCCAGCAGCGTACCCAAGGACGGGACAAAGGTATCTGGAAACACCATATATTTT. This gives the protein CSSSVPKDGTKVSGNTIYF.

The V and J genes are TRBV19 and TRBJ1-2; possibly TRBD1 for D (5 bases). Germline assignment: CDR1 LNHDA and CDR2 SQIVND (reference sequence). CDR3 size: 14 residues. V dropped 7 bases and J dropped 6 bases, with 18 bases sitting between them. The CDR3 DNA follows: TGTGCCAGTAACTTGGCAGGGAACTATGATGGCTACACCTTC. Protein product: CASNLAGNYDGYTF.

The rearrangement joins TRBV27 to TRBJ2-5; 7 bases line up with TRBD1. The CDR3 totals 15 residues. Germline loops: CDR1 MNHEY, CDR2 SMNVEV (reference sequence). V was pared by 1 base and J by 0 bases, with 2 bases of the junction left unmatched. The CDR3 sequence is CASSLYGQDQETQYF. The CDR3, as DNA: TGTGCCAGCAGTTTATACGGACAGGACCAAGAGACCCAGTACTTC.

The chain recombines TRBV7-9 with TRBJ2-7, with TRBD1 as a possible D gene (6 bases). V lost 6 bases, J lost 1 base, and 16 bases lay in between. This CDR3 has 15 amino acids. CDR1 SEHNR and CDR2 FQNEAQ come from the germline V gene (reference sequence). Here the CDR3 reads CASSLQGSESYEQYF. DNA of the CDR3: TGTGCCAGCAGTCTTCAGGGGAGTGAATCCTACGAGCAGTACTTC.

The gene calls are TRBV14 and TRBJ2-3; TRBD1 agrees at 8 bases. The germline gives CDR1 SGHDN, CDR2 FVKESK. V gave up 1 base and J gave up 4 bases; unmatched junction bases: 7. The CDR3 runs to 16 residues. CDR3 residues: CASSQGQGAISDTQYF. The CDR3 DNA reads as TGTGCCAGCAGCCAAGGGCAGGGGGCTATATCAGATACGCAGTATTTT.

The V gene is TRBV7-6, the J gene TRBJ2-1; 7 bases agree with TRBD1. The germline V gene has CDR1 SGHVS and CDR2 FNYEAQ. V trimming: 3 bases; J trimming: 4 bases; junction bases outside the gene matches: 6. The CDR3 runs 15 residues. The CDR3 DNA is TGTGCCAGCAGCTTTGGGCAGGGGGTTTACAATGAGCAGTTCTTC. It specifies CASSFGQGVYNEQFF.

The gene calls are TRBV7-3 and TRBJ1-6; D is perhaps TRBD1 (5 bases). The CDR3 covers 15 residues. V lost 2 bases and J lost 3, with 8 bases in between. Germline lookup yields CDR1 SGHTA and CDR2 FQGTGA. CDR3: CASSLQGDYNSPLHF. Here the CDR3 DNA reads TGTGCCAGCAGCTTACAGGGTGACTATAATTCACCCCTCCACTTT.

The V and J genes are TRBV6-5 and TRBJ2-7; unclear D gene. The CDR3 consists of 15 residues. Trimming shortened V by 5 bases and J by 1 base, and 15 bases separated the two germline ends. Germline-derived CDR1 and CDR2 are MNHEY and SVGAGI. The CDR3 here is CASSARPTVSYEQYF. CDR3 sequence (DNA): TGTGCCAGCAGTGCTCGGCCTACAGTATCCTACGAGCAGTACTTC.